The 19 T cell receptor beta chains given below trace back to one sample, sequenced in a study of blood T cell repertoires in COVID-19. Libraries were prepared by immunoSEQ multiplex PCR; TCRdb keeps only in-frame clonotypes and omits some of them. Of fewer than 450,000 clones in the sample, 87% were seen once. The sequenced sample was peripheral blood. All receptors come from a woman aged 50 to 60 with COVID-19, enrolled during active disease.

The gene calls are TRBV2 and TRBJ1-5; 7 bases line up with TRBD1. V was pared by 4 bases and J by 2 bases, with 8 bases of the junction left unmatched. Germline CDR1 reads SNHLY; CDR2 reads FYNNEI. CDR3 size: 16 residues. CDR3 region: CASSVGQGGGNQPQHF. CDR3 bases: TGTGCCAGCAGTGTAGGGCAGGGGGGTGGCAATCAGCCCCAGCATTTT.

The chain recombines TRBV18 with TRBJ1-4; 7 bases are a match to TRBD1. This CDR3 spans 16 amino acids. V shed 6 bases and J 2 bases; nucleotides not matched to a gene: 9. Germline V gives CDR1 KGHSH, CDR2 LQKENI. CDR3 sequence: CASSQMGTATNEKLFF. Written as DNA, the CDR3 is TGTGCCAGCTCCCAAATGGGGACAGCCACTAATGAAAAACTGTTTTTT.

The gene calls are TRBV6-5 and TRBJ1-5; D gene uncertain. V was trimmed by 3 bases and J by 1 base, leaving 10 bases between them. Germline-derived CDR1 and CDR2 are MNHEY and SVGAGI. The CDR3 spans 15 residues. In nucleotides, the CDR3 is TGTGCCAGCAGTTATTACTACGACAGCAATCAGCCCCAGCATTTT. Residues: CASSYYYDSNQPQHF.

The chain combines TRBV4-1 with TRBJ2-3, with 9 positions matching TRBD2. CDR1 MGHRA and CDR2 YSYEKL come from the germline V gene. The CDR3 runs to 18 residues. J gave up 4 bases and V 4 bases, and 15 bases lay outside the gene matches. The CDR3: CASSRTPTSGPGADTQYF. The DNA for the CDR3 is TGCGCCAGCAGCCGGACCCCAACTAGCGGGCCCGGGGCAGATACGCAGTATTTT.

This chain joins TRBV5-1 and TRBJ2-3, with 12 bases fitting TRBD2. Germline V gene lookup returns CDR1 SGHRS and CDR2 YFSETQ. This CDR3 is 16 amino acids long. Losses at the gene ends were 4 bases for V and 6 bases for J; bases not matched to a gene: 9. CDR3 sequence reads: CASSMGLAGYTDTQYF. As DNA, the CDR3 is TGCGCCAGCAGCATGGGACTAGCGGGTTACACGGATACGCAGTATTTT. The variable domain in full, with the rest retrieved from reference TRBV5-1 and TRBJ2-3, is KAGVTQTPRYLIKTRGQQVTLSCSPISGHRSVSWYQQTPGQGLQFLFEYFSETQRNKGNFPGRFSGRQFSNSRSEMNVSTLELGDSALYLCASSMGLAGYTDTQYFGPGTRLTVL.

The genes are TRBV27 and TRBJ2-3; 8 nucleotides match TRBD1. CDR3 length: 16 residues. V was clipped by 5 bases and J by 7 bases; unmatched bases: 14. Per germline, CDR1 MNHEY and CDR2 SMNVEV (reference sequence). As DNA, the CDR3 is TGTGCCAGCAGTATACCGGGACAGGAGGGTCAAAATACGCAGTATTTT. Translated, it gives CASSIPGQEGQNTQYF.

The chain uses TRBV7-9 and TRBJ2-7, with a possible D match to TRBD1 (5 bases). The length of the CDR3 is 13 residues. V shed 5 bases and J shed 2 bases, with 10 bases lying between them. Germline V CDR1 and CDR2: SEHNR, FQNEAQ (reference sequence). CDR3 amino acids: CASSPQGTYEQYF. The DNA of the CDR3 is TGTGCCAGCAGCCCGCAGGGCACCTACGAGCAGTACTTC.

V and J are TRBV7-6 and TRBJ2-1, with 8 bases identical to TRBD2. CDR3 length equals 15 residues. Trimming cost V 4 bases and J 2 bases; bases outside gene matches: 4. CDR1 SGHVS and CDR2 FNYEAQ come from the germline V gene. The CDR3 region is CASSSSGLAYNEQFF. The CDR3 nucleotides are TGTGCCAGCAGCTCTTCGGGACTAGCCTACAATGAGCAGTTCTTC.

The chain joins TRBV11-1 to TRBJ2-5; D possibly corresponds to TRBD2 (6 bases). This CDR3 comprises 15 residues. Trimming pared 5 bases from V and 3 bases from J, leaving 16 bases between. CDR1 is SGHAT and CDR2 is FQDESV in the germline V gene (reference sequence). CDR3 residues: CASSPRRERKETQYF. CDR3 coding DNA: TGTGCCAGCAGCCCCCGCCGGGAGCGTAAAGAGACCCAGTACTTC.

V usage is TRBV5-1 and J usage is TRBJ2-3; 11 nucleotides line up with TRBD2. V was clipped by 5 bases and J by 0 bases; unmatched bases: 2. The CDR3 is 15 amino acids. Germline V gives CDR1 SGHRS, CDR2 YFSETQ. The CDR3 bases are TGCGCCAGCAGGGGGACTAGCGGAAGCACAGATACGCAGTATTTT. This codes for CASRGTSGSTDTQYF.

The CDR3 is CASSQGQELSYGYTF. Here the CDR3 DNA reads TGCGCCAGCAGCCAAGGACAGGAACTCTCCTATGGCTACACCTTC. J is TRBJ1-2 and V is TRBV4-1; weak D call: TRBD1 (6 bases). The CDR3 runs to 15 residues. V dropped 1 base and J dropped 4 bases, with 13 bases sitting between them. Germline CDR1 is MGHRA and CDR2 is YSYEKL.

As for this clone: Other DNA sequences in this specimen translate into the identical CDR3. The chain uses TRBV4-1 and TRBJ2-2; tentatively, D is TRBD2 (5 bases). Germline CDR1 reads MGHRA; CDR2 reads YSYEKL. V gave up 1 base and J gave up 1 base, with 7 bases separating them. This CDR3 has 15 residues. The CDR3 region is CASSQVRGNTGELFF. The CDR3 region has the DNA TGCGCCAGCAGCCAAGTCCGGGGGAACACCGGGGAGCTGTTTTTT.

This clone has only a few counts. The CDR3, as DNA: TGTGCCAGCAGCCCTGCTGGTTGGGAGGACACCGGGGAGCTGTTTTTT. This translates into CASSPAGWEDTGELFF. The rearrangement links TRBV11-2 to TRBJ2-2; D is possibly TRBD2 (6 bases). Germline V gives CDR1 SGHAT, CDR2 FQNNGV. The CDR3 sequence is 16 residues long. V dropped 5 bases and J dropped 3 bases, with 16 bases sitting between them.

The chain employs TRBV24-1 and TRBJ1-5, with D maybe TRBD1 (6 bases). CDR1 and CDR2 (germline): KGHDR, SFDVKD. V was clipped by 9 bases and J by 9 bases, with 17 bases between them. The CDR3 runs 13 residues. The chain's CDR3 is CATGRGGSGPQHF. DNA of the CDR3: TGTGCCACCGGGAGGGGGGGCTCAGGGCCCCAGCATTTT.

This chain joins TRBV19 and TRBJ1-2; 9 positions match TRBD1. The J segment lost 3 bases and the V segment lost 6 bases, leaving 5 bases of the junction unmatched. CDR1 and CDR2 from the germline V gene are LNHDA and SQIVND (reference sequence). This CDR3 is 14 amino acids long. CDR3 in amino acids: CASREQGADYGYTF. The CDR3 DNA reads TGTGCCAGTAGAGAACAGGGGGCGGACTATGGCTACACCTTC.

The rearrangement joins TRBV11-2 to TRBJ2-1; 11 bases fit TRBD2. The ends lost 1 base at V and 9 bases at J; junction bases unmatched: 5. Germline CDR1 SGHAT, CDR2 FQNNGV. CDR3 length: 15 amino acids. The CDR3 region has the DNA TGTGCCAGCAGCTTAGTTCTACTAGCGGGAGTTGAGCAGTTCTTC. Translating it yields CASSLVLLAGVEQFF.

The chain couples TRBV7-2 to TRBJ1-2, with TRBD1 matching over 7 bases. Trimming cost V 4 bases and J 2 bases; bases outside gene matches: 4. This CDR3 has 14 residues. Germline loops: CDR1 SGHTA, CDR2 FQGNSA. CDR3 region: CASSSDRANYGYTF. Here the CDR3 DNA reads TGTGCCAGCAGCTCCGACAGGGCGAACTATGGCTACACCTTC.

This chain links TRBV5-8 with TRBJ1-3; D gene uncertain. V was cut by 2 bases and J by 2 bases, with 11 bases left in between. The CDR3 spans 15 residues. Germline loops: CDR1 SGHTS, CDR2 YDEGEE. The CDR3 spells CASSLSSTTGNTIYF. Written as DNA, the CDR3 is TGTGCCAGCAGCTTAAGCTCGACAACTGGAAACACCATATATTTT.

The V gene is TRBV9, the J gene TRBJ2-7, with 12 bases aligning to TRBD2. Germline V gene lookup returns CDR1 SGDLS and CDR2 YYNGEE. CDR3 length: 16 amino acids. V trimming: 0 bases; J trimming: 4 bases; junction bases outside the gene matches: 5. The CDR3 loop reads CASSVGVLAGGYEQYF. The CDR3 DNA is TGTGCCAGCAGCGTAGGAGTCCTAGCGGGAGGGTACGAGCAGTACTTC.